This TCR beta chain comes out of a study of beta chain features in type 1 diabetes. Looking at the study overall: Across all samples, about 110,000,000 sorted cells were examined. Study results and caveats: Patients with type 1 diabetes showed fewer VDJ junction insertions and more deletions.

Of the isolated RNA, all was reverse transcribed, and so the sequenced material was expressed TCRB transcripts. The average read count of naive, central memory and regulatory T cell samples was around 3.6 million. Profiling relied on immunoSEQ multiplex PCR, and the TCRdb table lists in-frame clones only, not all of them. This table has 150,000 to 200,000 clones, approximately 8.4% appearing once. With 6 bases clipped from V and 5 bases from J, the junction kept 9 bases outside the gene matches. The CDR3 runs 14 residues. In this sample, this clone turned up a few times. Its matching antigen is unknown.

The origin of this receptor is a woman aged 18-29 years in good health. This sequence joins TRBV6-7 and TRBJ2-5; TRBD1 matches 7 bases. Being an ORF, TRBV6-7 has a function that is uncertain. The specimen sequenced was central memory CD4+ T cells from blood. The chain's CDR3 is CASSSGTAPETQYF. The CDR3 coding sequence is TGTGCCAGCAGCTCCGGGACAGCGCCGGAGACCCAGTACTTC.